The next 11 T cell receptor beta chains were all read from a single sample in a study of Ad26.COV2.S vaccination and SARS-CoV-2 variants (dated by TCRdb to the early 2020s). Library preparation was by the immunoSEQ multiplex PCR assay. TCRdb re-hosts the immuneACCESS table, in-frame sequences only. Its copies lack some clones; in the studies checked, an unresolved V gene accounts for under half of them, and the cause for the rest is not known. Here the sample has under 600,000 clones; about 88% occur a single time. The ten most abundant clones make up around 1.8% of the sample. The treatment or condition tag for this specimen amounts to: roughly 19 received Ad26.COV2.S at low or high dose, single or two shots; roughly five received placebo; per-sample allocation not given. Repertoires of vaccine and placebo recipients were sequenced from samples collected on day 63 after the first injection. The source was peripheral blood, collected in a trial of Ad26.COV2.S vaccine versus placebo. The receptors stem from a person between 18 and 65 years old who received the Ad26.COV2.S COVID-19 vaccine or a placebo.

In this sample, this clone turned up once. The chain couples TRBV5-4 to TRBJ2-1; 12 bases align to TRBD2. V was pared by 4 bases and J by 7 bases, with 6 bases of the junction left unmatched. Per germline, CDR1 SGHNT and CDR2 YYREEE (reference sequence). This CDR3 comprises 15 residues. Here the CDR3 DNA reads TGTGCCAGCAGCCCGACTAGCGGGAGAGTGAATGAGCAGTTCTTC. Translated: CASSPTSGRVNEQFF.

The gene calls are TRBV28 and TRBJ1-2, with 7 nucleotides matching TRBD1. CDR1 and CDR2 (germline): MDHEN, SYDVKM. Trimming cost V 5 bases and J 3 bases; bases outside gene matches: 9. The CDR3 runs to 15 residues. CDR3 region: CASSLLDREDYGYTF. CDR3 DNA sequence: TGTGCCAGCAGTCTTCTCGACAGGGAGGACTATGGCTACACCTTC.

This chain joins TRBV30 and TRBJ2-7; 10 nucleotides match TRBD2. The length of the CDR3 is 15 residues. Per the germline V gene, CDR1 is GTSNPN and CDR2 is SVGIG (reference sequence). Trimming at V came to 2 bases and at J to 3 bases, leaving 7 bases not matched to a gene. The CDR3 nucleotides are TGTGCCTGGAGTAAGCAGACTAGCGGGTTCTACGAGCAGTACTTC. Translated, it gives CAWSKQTSGFYEQYF.

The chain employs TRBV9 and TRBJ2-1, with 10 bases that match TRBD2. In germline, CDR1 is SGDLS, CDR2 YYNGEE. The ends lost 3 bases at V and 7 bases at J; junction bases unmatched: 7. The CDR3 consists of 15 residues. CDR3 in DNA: TGTGCCAGCAGCGCTAGCGGGAGATCTGGTAATGAGCAGTTCTTC. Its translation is CASSASGRSGNEQFF.

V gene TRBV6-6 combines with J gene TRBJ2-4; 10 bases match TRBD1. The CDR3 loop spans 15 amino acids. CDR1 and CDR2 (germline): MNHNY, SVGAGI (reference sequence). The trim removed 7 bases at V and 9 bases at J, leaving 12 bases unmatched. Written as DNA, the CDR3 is TGTGCCAGCACCCCTGGGACAGGGGAGGGATTCATTCAGTACTTC. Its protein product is CASTPGTGEGFIQYF.

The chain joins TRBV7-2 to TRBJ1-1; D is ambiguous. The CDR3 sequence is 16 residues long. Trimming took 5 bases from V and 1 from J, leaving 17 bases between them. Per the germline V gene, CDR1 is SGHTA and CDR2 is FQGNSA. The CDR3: CASSLGFGFTNTEAFF. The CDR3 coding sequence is TGTGCCAGCAGCCTAGGATTCGGGTTCACGAACACTGAAGCTTTCTTT.

CDR3 nucleotide sequence: TGTGCCTGGAGTGTCACAGGTCTTAACAATGAGCAGTTCTTC. Its protein is CAWSVTGLNNEQFF. This chain uses TRBV30 with TRBJ2-1, with TRBD1 as a possible D gene (5 bases). The CDR3 runs 14 residues. The V end lost 0 bases, the J end lost 5 bases, and 11 bases lay between the germline ends. Germline CDR1 and CDR2: GTSNPN and SVGIG (reference sequence).

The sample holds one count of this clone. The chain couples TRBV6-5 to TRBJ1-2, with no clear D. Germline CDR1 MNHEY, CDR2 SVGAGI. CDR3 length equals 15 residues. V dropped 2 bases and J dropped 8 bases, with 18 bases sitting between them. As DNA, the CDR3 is TGTGCCAGCAGTTACGGAGCAGATAACTCGAGGGGCTACACCTTC. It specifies CASSYGADNSRGYTF.

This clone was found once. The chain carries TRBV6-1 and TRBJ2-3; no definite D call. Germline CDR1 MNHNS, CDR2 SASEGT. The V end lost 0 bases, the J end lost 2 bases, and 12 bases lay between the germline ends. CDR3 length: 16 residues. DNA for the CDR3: TGTGCCAGCAGTGAAGCAAACTCTCGCCTCACAGATACGCAGTATTTT. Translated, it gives CASSEANSRLTDTQYF.

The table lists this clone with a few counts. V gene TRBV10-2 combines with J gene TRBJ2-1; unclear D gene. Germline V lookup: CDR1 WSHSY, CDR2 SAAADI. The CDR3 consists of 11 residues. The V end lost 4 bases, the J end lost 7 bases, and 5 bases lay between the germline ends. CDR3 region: CASSAVNEQFF. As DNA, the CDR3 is TGCGCCAGCAGTGCGGTGAATGAGCAGTTCTTC.

This CDR3 is CASSSTSGVLTDTQYF. CDR3 nucleotides: TGTGCCAGCAGTTCCACTAGCGGGGTACTCACAGATACGCAGTATTTT. The rearrangement joins TRBV6-5 to TRBJ2-3; 10 bases align to TRBD2. Germline-derived CDR1 and CDR2 are MNHEY and SVGAGI. The CDR3 spans 16 residues. The ends lost 4 bases at V and 2 bases at J; junction bases unmatched: 6.